The rows below give T cell receptor beta chains drawn from one sample of a study of blood T cell repertoires in COVID-19. The protocol was immunoSEQ multiplex PCR, while the TCRdb copy is restricted to in-frame clones and leaves out a portion. The sample records over 250,000 clones, roughly 90% being singletons. Sequenced material: peripheral blood. These receptors were collected from a woman aged 30 to 39 with COVID-19, enrolled during active disease. CDR3s include the opening cysteine and the closing phenylalanine or tryptophan. Fields, in order: clone size, D gene, J gene, V gene, CDR3 protein, CDR3 DNA. D genes are given only for firm matches. A clone size is listed for some rows: how often the clone was seen (once, few, many), or a class if it is expanded.

clone size: -
D gene: TRBD2
J gene: TRBJ2-3
V gene: TRBV7-3
CDR3 protein: CASSLMPSGNTDTQYF
CDR3 DNA: TGTGCCAGCAGCTTAATGCCTAGCGGAAACACAGATACGCAGTATTTT

clone size: -
D gene: TRBD1
J gene: TRBJ2-3
V gene: TRBV19
CDR3 protein: CASRGGPGRISTDTQYF
CDR3 DNA: TGTGCCAGTAGAGGGGGCCCGGGACGTATTAGCACAGATACGCAGTATTTT

clone size: -
D gene: -
J gene: TRBJ1-6
V gene: TRBV6-5
CDR3 protein: CASRRAKEAAPLHF
CDR3 DNA: TGTGCCAGCAGGCGCGCCAAAGAGGCGGCACCCCTCCACTTT

clone size: -
D gene: -
J gene: TRBJ1-3
V gene: TRBV5-1
CDR3 protein: CASSETGRSGNTIYF
CDR3 DNA: TGCGCCAGCAGCGAAACAGGGAGATCTGGAAACACCATATATTTT

clone size: -
D gene: TRBD1
J gene: TRBJ1-2
V gene: TRBV14
CDR3 protein: CASSYWTGEGYTF
CDR3 DNA: TGTGCCAGCAGCTACTGGACAGGGGAAGGCTACACCTTC

clone size: -
D gene: TRBD2
J gene: TRBJ2-5
V gene: TRBV4-2
CDR3 protein: CASSQDLTGGRVETQYF
CDR3 DNA: TGTGCCAGCAGCCAAGATTTGACGGGAGGGCGGGTAGAGACCCAGTACTTC

clone size: -
D gene: -
J gene: TRBJ1-6
V gene: TRBV24-1
CDR3 protein: CATSDLIPTQKANSPLHF
CDR3 DNA: TGTGCCACCAGTGATTTGATTCCCACACAGAAAGCAAATTCACCCCTCCACTTT

clone size: -
D gene: TRBD1
J gene: TRBJ2-1
V gene: TRBV9
CDR3 protein: CASSGYRGVGNEQFF
CDR3 DNA: TGTGCCAGCAGCGGATACAGGGGGGTCGGCAATGAGCAGTTCTTC

clone size: -
D gene: -
J gene: TRBJ2-1
V gene: TRBV11-3
CDR3 protein: CASSLETGPYNEQFF
CDR3 DNA: TGTGCCAGCAGCTTAGAGACAGGCCCCTACAATGAGCAGTTCTTC

clone size: once
D gene: -
J gene: TRBJ2-3
V gene: TRBV5-4
CDR3 protein: CASSLVSSTDTQYF
CDR3 DNA: TGTGCCAGCAGCTTGGTTAGCAGCACAGATACGCAGTATTTT

clone size: -
D gene: TRBD1
J gene: TRBJ1-5
V gene: TRBV19
CDR3 protein: CASSNWDRDRDQPQHF
CDR3 DNA: TGTGCCAGTAGTAATTGGGACCGGGACAGAGATCAGCCCCAGCATTTT

clone size: -
D gene: -
J gene: TRBJ2-3
V gene: TRBV5-5
CDR3 protein: CASSLGATPSTDTQYF
CDR3 DNA: TGTGCCAGCAGCTTGGGGGCAACACCTAGCACAGATACGCAGTATTTT

clone size: -
D gene: -
J gene: TRBJ1-2
V gene: TRBV29-1
CDR3 protein: CSVEGAGYTF
CDR3 DNA: TGCAGCGTTGAAGGGGCTGGCTACACCTTC

clone size: -
D gene: TRBD1
J gene: TRBJ2-1
V gene: TRBV5-5
CDR3 protein: CASSSGTGDRYNEQFF
CDR3 DNA: TGTGCCAGCAGCTCCGGGACAGGGGACCGATACAATGAGCAGTTCTTC

clone size: -
D gene: TRBD1
J gene: TRBJ2-2
V gene: TRBV27
CDR3 protein: CASSPRGQSTGELFF
CDR3 DNA: TGTGCCAGCAGTCCTCGGGGACAGTCCACCGGGGAGCTGTTTTTT

clone size: -
D gene: -
J gene: TRBJ1-5
V gene: TRBV19
CDR3 protein: CASSTLTTTGNNQPQHF
CDR3 DNA: TGTGCCAGTAGTACTTTAACCACGACAGGAAACAATCAGCCCCAGCATTTT

clone size: -
D gene: TRBD2
J gene: TRBJ2-3
V gene: TRBV5-4
CDR3 protein: CASSSSGTTDTQYF
CDR3 DNA: TGTGCCAGCAGCTCTAGCGGGACGACAGATACGCAGTATTTT

clone size: -
D gene: TRBD1
J gene: TRBJ1-5
V gene: TRBV30
CDR3 protein: CAWRGVGTVNGPQHF
CDR3 DNA: TGTGCCTGGAGGGGAGTAGGGACAGTAAATGGTCCCCAGCATTTT

clone size: -
D gene: -
J gene: TRBJ2-3
V gene: TRBV5-6
CDR3 protein: CASSRADTQYF
CDR3 DNA: TGTGCCAGCAGCCGTGCAGATACGCAGTATTTT

clone size: -
D gene: -
J gene: TRBJ2-5
V gene: TRBV10-3
CDR3 protein: CAISESRGGQETQYF
CDR3 DNA: TGTGCCATCAGTGAGTCGAGGGGGGGCCAGGAGACCCAGTACTTC

clone size: -
D gene: -
J gene: TRBJ2-5
V gene: TRBV7-2
CDR3 protein: CASSVPPGETQYF
CDR3 DNA: TGTGCCAGCAGCGTCCCGCCCGGGGAGACCCAGTACTTC

clone size: -
D gene: -
J gene: TRBJ2-6
V gene: TRBV19
CDR3 protein: CASCKGQIAGANVLTF
CDR3 DNA: TGTGCCAGCTGTAAGGGGCAGATAGCTGGGGCCAACGTCCTGACTTTC

clone size: once
D gene: TRBD1
J gene: TRBJ2-3
V gene: TRBV9
CDR3 protein: CASSVRQGATDTQYF
CDR3 DNA: TGTGCCAGCAGCGTCCGACAGGGGGCTACAGATACGCAGTATTTT

clone size: -
D gene: -
J gene: TRBJ1-6
V gene: TRBV19
CDR3 protein: CASAELSSYNSPLHF
CDR3 DNA: TGTGCCAGTGCGGAGCTAAGCTCCTATAATTCACCCCTCCACTTT

clone size: once
D gene: -
J gene: TRBJ1-5
V gene: TRBV4-2
CDR3 protein: CASSQEGLTGTQPQHF
CDR3 DNA: TGTGCCAGCAGCCAAGAGGGATTGACAGGAACTCAGCCCCAGCATTTT

clone size: -
D gene: -
J gene: TRBJ1-2
V gene: TRBV29-1
CDR3 protein: CSVVNKGQGGYTF
CDR3 DNA: TGCAGCGTTGTGAATAAAGGCCAGGGTGGCTACACCTTC

clone size: -
D gene: -
J gene: TRBJ2-1
V gene: TRBV4-1
CDR3 protein: CASSQTAAGLLGNNEQFF
CDR3 DNA: TGCGCCAGCAGCCAAACAGCAGCAGGGTTATTGGGGAACAATGAGCAGTTCTTC

clone size: -
D gene: TRBD2
J gene: TRBJ2-1
V gene: TRBV23-1
CDR3 protein: CASSQLRLAEITEQFF
CDR3 DNA: TGCGCCAGCAGTCAATTGAGACTAGCGGAGATTACTGAGCAGTTCTTC

clone size: -
D gene: -
J gene: TRBJ2-5
V gene: TRBV15
CDR3 protein: CATSRGRVQETQYF
CDR3 DNA: TGTGCCACCAGCAGAGGCCGGGTCCAAGAGACCCAGTACTTC

clone size: -
D gene: -
J gene: TRBJ1-1
V gene: TRBV27
CDR3 protein: CASSPGQMNTEAFF
CDR3 DNA: TGTGCCAGCAGCCCCGGACAAATGAACACTGAAGCTTTCTTT

clone size: -
D gene: TRBD1
J gene: TRBJ1-5
V gene: TRBV24-1
CDR3 protein: CATSDSDRLNQPQHF
CDR3 DNA: TGTGCCACCAGTGATTCGGACAGGCTCAATCAGCCCCAGCATTTT

clone size: -
D gene: TRBD2
J gene: TRBJ2-1
V gene: TRBV4-1
CDR3 protein: CASSQTPSGSSYNEQFF
CDR3 DNA: TGCGCCAGCAGCCAGACTCCTAGCGGGAGCTCCTACAATGAGCAGTTCTTC

clone size: once
D gene: -
J gene: TRBJ1-3
V gene: TRBV7-2
CDR3 protein: CASSLSGRSYGNTIYF
CDR3 DNA: TGTGCCAGCAGCTTAAGCGGGCGGAGCTATGGAAACACCATATATTTT

clone size: -
D gene: TRBD1
J gene: TRBJ1-5
V gene: TRBV2
CDR3 protein: CASSVGTGNNQPQHF
CDR3 DNA: TGTGCCAGCAGCGTGGGGACAGGCAACAATCAGCCCCAGCATTTT

clone size: -
D gene: TRBD2
J gene: TRBJ2-7
V gene: TRBV6-5
CDR3 protein: CASSPRSGSSYEQYF
CDR3 DNA: TGTGCCAGCAGTCCGCGAAGCGGGAGCTCCTACGAGCAGTACTTC

clone size: -
D gene: -
J gene: TRBJ2-7
V gene: TRBV19
CDR3 protein: CASSRAAGAYEQYF
CDR3 DNA: TGTGCCAGTAGCAGGGCGGCAGGGGCCTACGAGCAGTACTTC

clone size: -
D gene: TRBD1
J gene: TRBJ1-1
V gene: TRBV19
CDR3 protein: CASQVDRGRGEAFF
CDR3 DNA: TGTGCCAGTCAAGTGGACAGGGGGCGTGGTGAAGCTTTCTTT

clone size: once
D gene: -
J gene: TRBJ1-5
V gene: TRBV28
CDR3 protein: CASSRLQGSNQPQHF
CDR3 DNA: TGTGCCAGCAGCCGTCTCCAGGGAAGCAATCAGCCCCAGCATTTT

clone size: -
D gene: -
J gene: TRBJ1-1
V gene: TRBV30
CDR3 protein: CAWTPHQGMNTEAFF
CDR3 DNA: TGTGCCTGGACCCCCCACCAGGGAATGAACACTGAAGCTTTCTTT

clone size: few
D gene: -
J gene: TRBJ1-6
V gene: TRBV12-3/TRBV12-4
CDR3 protein: CASQPASGSPLHF
CDR3 DNA: TGTGCCAGCCAGCCGGCCTCGGGTTCACCCCTCCACTTT

clone size: -
D gene: -
J gene: TRBJ1-1
V gene: TRBV10-3
CDR3 protein: CAIRIRVMDTEAFF
CDR3 DNA: TGTGCCATCAGAATCAGGGTGATGGACACTGAAGCTTTCTTT

clone size: -
D gene: -
J gene: TRBJ2-2
V gene: TRBV11-3
CDR3 protein: CASSGNRIGELFF
CDR3 DNA: TGTGCCAGCAGCGGCAACAGAATCGGGGAGCTGTTTTTT

clone size: once
D gene: TRBD1
J gene: TRBJ1-5
V gene: TRBV7-8
CDR3 protein: CASSLQGTGGNQPQHF
CDR3 DNA: TGTGCCAGCAGCCTTCAAGGGACAGGGGGAAATCAGCCCCAGCATTTT